This T cell receptor beta chain was sequenced during a study of blood T cells in healthy people across ages. Study as a whole: T cells yielded about one barcoded beta molecule per two cells through template switching. General study results and limits: Estimated diversity across one million T cells was deemed an underestimate.

Only one count was recorded for this clonotype. Its target is not known. CDR3 size: 13 residues. With 7 bases removed from V and 3 bases from J, the gap between germline ends came to 12 bases. Sample-barcoded 5' priming and a J-beta primer mix drove a second PCR of roughly 6 to 12 cycles. CDR3-containing paired-end reads numbered at least 3 million in each sample. From the 5' RACE reads, TCRdb called clonotypes with MiXCR, one entry per CDR3 protein. The sample lists approximately 900,000 distinct CDR3 sequences; roughly 48% were seen once. The sequenced material came from blood. The TCR originated in a man aged 25 to 40 in good health. V gene TRBV12-3 or TRBV12-4 combines with J gene TRBJ2-5; tentatively, D is TRBD1 or TRBD2 (5 bases each). The CDR3 protein is CASTLEGKETQYF. CDR3 bases: TGTGCCAGCACCCTCGAGGGGAAAGAGACCCAGTACTTC.